These T cell receptor beta chains were read from a single sample in a study of cytomegalovirus exposure and HLA in healthy donors. The repertoire was sequenced with immunoSEQ multiplex PCR; TCRdb's copy has only in-frame clones and lacks some. Of roughly 45,000 clones in the sample, roughly 51% were seen once. Sequenced: PBMCs. These receptor sequences come from a man aged 60 to 69 in good health and CMV-seronegative. Each CDR3 is given with its conserved first and last residue. Each record gives: D gene, clone size, J gene, V gene, CDR3 protein, CDR3 DNA. The D gene is left open where the match is weak. Some rows mark clone size as missing; the rest say once, few, many or name a class of expanded clone.

D gene: TRBD2; clone size: NA; J gene: TRBJ2-5; V gene: TRBV7-2; CDR3 protein: CASSLGGFGETQYF; CDR3 DNA: TGTGCCAGCAGCTTGGGGGGGTTTGGGGAGACCCAGTACTTC
D gene: TRBD1; clone size: NA; J gene: TRBJ2-7; V gene: TRBV5-1; CDR3 protein: CASSLVQGAGEQYF; CDR3 DNA: TGCGCCAGCAGCTTGGTACAGGGGGCAGGCGAGCAGTACTTC
D gene: NA; clone size: NA; J gene: TRBJ2-5; V gene: TRBV30; CDR3 protein: CACIQGGKETQYF; CDR3 DNA: TGTGCCTGCATACAGGGAGGGAAGGAGACCCAGTACTTC
D gene: NA; clone size: NA; J gene: TRBJ2-7; V gene: TRBV5-1; CDR3 protein: CASSLAGGSYEQYF; CDR3 DNA: TGCGCCAGCAGCTTGGCCGGGGGCTCCTACGAGCAGTACTTC
D gene: TRBD1; clone size: NA; J gene: TRBJ2-5; V gene: TRBV10-1; CDR3 protein: CASSESGQSPKRTQYF; CDR3 DNA: TGCGCCAGCAGTGAGTCGGGACAGAGTCCCAAGAGGACCCAGTACTTC
D gene: TRBD1; clone size: NA; J gene: TRBJ1-2; V gene: TRBV6-5; CDR3 protein: CASSTAPGQNYGYTF; CDR3 DNA: TGTGCCAGCAGTACGGCCCCGGGACAGAACTATGGCTACACCTTC
D gene: NA; clone size: few; J gene: TRBJ2-6; V gene: TRBV5-8; CDR3 protein: CASSSSGVGGANVLTF; CDR3 DNA: TGTGCCAGCAGCTCCTCAGGGGTCGGTGGGGCCAACGTCCTGACTTTC
D gene: NA; clone size: few; J gene: TRBJ1-1; V gene: TRBV25-1; CDR3 protein: CASSLTGSEAFF; CDR3 DNA: TGTGCCAGCAGTCTCACAGGGAGTGAAGCTTTCTTT
D gene: TRBD1; clone size: once; J gene: TRBJ2-1; V gene: TRBV30; CDR3 protein: CAWSSGTGKFNEQFF; CDR3 DNA: TGTGCCTGGAGTTCCGGGACAGGGAAATTCAATGAGCAGTTCTTC
D gene: TRBD1; clone size: NA; J gene: TRBJ1-2; V gene: TRBV30; CDR3 protein: CAWSGQGLASYTF; CDR3 DNA: TGTGCCTGGAGTGGACAGGGGCTGGCAAGCTACACCTTC
D gene: TRBD1; clone size: NA; J gene: TRBJ2-1; V gene: TRBV29-1; CDR3 protein: CSVAHGTGSYNEQFF; CDR3 DNA: TGCAGCGTTGCCCACGGGACAGGCTCCTACAATGAGCAGTTCTTC
D gene: NA; clone size: NA; J gene: TRBJ2-5; V gene: TRBV25-1; CDR3 protein: CASTIQETQYF; CDR3 DNA: TGTGCCAGCACCATCCAAGAGACCCAGTACTTC
D gene: TRBD1; clone size: few; J gene: TRBJ1-2; V gene: TRBV2; CDR3 protein: CASTLNRGQGDYTF; CDR3 DNA: TGTGCCAGCACTCTAAACCGGGGACAGGGTGACTACACCTTC
D gene: NA; clone size: NA; J gene: TRBJ1-3; V gene: TRBV4-2; CDR3 protein: CASSHLQGLGSGNTIYF; CDR3 DNA: TGTGCCAGCAGCCACCTCCAGGGACTTGGCTCTGGAAACACCATATATTTT
D gene: NA; clone size: few; J gene: TRBJ2-6; V gene: TRBV11-2; CDR3 protein: CASSSIKREYSGANVLTF; CDR3 DNA: TGTGCCAGCAGCTCGATAAAAAGAGAATACTCTGGGGCCAACGTCCTGACTTTC
D gene: TRBD2; clone size: NA; J gene: TRBJ2-1; V gene: TRBV7-3; CDR3 protein: CASSLTAGGGNEQFF; CDR3 DNA: TGTGCCAGCAGCTTAACCGCGGGAGGGGGGAATGAGCAGTTCTTC
D gene: NA; clone size: NA; J gene: TRBJ2-7; V gene: TRBV5-1; CDR3 protein: CASSLVGSREQYF; CDR3 DNA: TGCGCCAGCAGCTTGGTCGGGAGCCGCGAGCAGTACTTC
D gene: NA; clone size: few; J gene: TRBJ2-5; V gene: TRBV7-2; CDR3 protein: CASSFLSSRGETQYF; CDR3 DNA: TGTGCCAGCAGCTTCTTGTCTAGCCGGGGAGAGACCCAGTACTTC
D gene: NA; clone size: NA; J gene: TRBJ1-3; V gene: TRBV23-1; CDR3 protein: CASSPPRGFSGNTIYF; CDR3 DNA: TGCGCCAGCAGTCCCCCCCGGGGGTTCTCTGGAAACACCATATATTTT
D gene: NA; clone size: NA; J gene: TRBJ2-2; V gene: TRBV25-1; CDR3 protein: CASSEYPRPPLSTGELFF; CDR3 DNA: TGTGCCAGCAGTGAATATCCTAGGCCACCCTTATCTACCGGGGAGCTGTTTTTT
D gene: NA; clone size: NA; J gene: TRBJ2-3; V gene: TRBV4-1; CDR3 protein: CASSQGGQYTDTQYF; CDR3 DNA: TGCGCCAGCAGCCAAGGCGGACAGTACACAGATACGCAGTATTTT
D gene: TRBD1; clone size: NA; J gene: TRBJ2-7; V gene: TRBV7-2; CDR3 protein: CASSRPTGTMSYEQYF; CDR3 DNA: TGTGCCAGCAGCCGCCCGACAGGGACGATGTCCTACGAGCAGTACTTC
D gene: NA; clone size: few; J gene: TRBJ1-5; V gene: TRBV2; CDR3 protein: CASSLDTVSNQPQHF; CDR3 DNA: TGTGCCAGCAGCCTGGACACTGTTAGCAATCAGCCCCAGCATTTT
D gene: TRBD2; clone size: NA; J gene: TRBJ2-2; V gene: TRBV10-2; CDR3 protein: CASSEISGTGELFF; CDR3 DNA: TGCGCCAGCAGTGAGATTAGCGGGACGGGGGAGCTGTTTTTT
D gene: NA; clone size: NA; J gene: TRBJ2-5; V gene: TRBV25-1; CDR3 protein: CASSELGGRETQYF; CDR3 DNA: TGTGCCAGCAGTGAATTAGGAGGCCGGGAGACCCAGTACTTC
D gene: TRBD1; clone size: few; J gene: TRBJ1-5; V gene: TRBV30; CDR3 protein: CAWSLGQGPQPQHF; CDR3 DNA: TGTGCCTGGAGCTTAGGACAGGGTCCCCAGCCCCAGCATTTT
D gene: TRBD2; clone size: few; J gene: TRBJ2-3; V gene: TRBV25-1; CDR3 protein: CASSDGGTDTQYF; CDR3 DNA: TGTGCCAGCAGTGACGGGGGGACAGATACGCAGTATTTT